These 10 T cell receptor beta chains came from one sample sequenced in a study of blood T cell repertoires in COVID-19. TCRdb keeps only in-frame clones here, not all; method: immunoSEQ multiplex PCR. The sample records under 350,000 clones, under 90% being singletons. The sample consisted of PBMCs or T cells enriched from blood (not recorded which). These receptors all stem from a woman aged 40 to 49 who had recovered from COVID-19.

This sequence joins TRBV3-1 (or the pseudogene TRBV3-2) and TRBJ2-7; TRBD2 aligns across 7 bases. Germline CDR1 is LGHDT and CDR2 is YNNKEL (reference sequence). V shed 6 bases and J 4 bases; nucleotides not matched to a gene: 9. This CDR3 comprises 14 residues. Written as DNA, the CDR3 is TGTGCCAGCAGGCCGGGAGGTAGCGCTTACGAGCAGTACTTC. Its protein product is CASRPGGSAYEQYF.

The chain has TRBV5-1 and TRBJ2-7; 9 nucleotides match TRBD1. The germline CDR1 and CDR2 sequences are SGHRS and YFSETQ. The V segment lost 1 base and the J segment 2 bases; nucleotides outside the gene matches: 4. CDR3 size: 15 residues. The CDR3 loop is CASSLSGDRAYEQYF. The CDR3, as DNA: TGCGCCAGCAGCTTGTCGGGGGACAGGGCCTACGAGCAGTACTTC.

This chain links TRBV18 with TRBJ1-5; D gene ambiguous. Germline CDR1 reads KGHSH; CDR2 reads LQKENI. V shed 0 bases and J shed 3 bases, with 12 bases lying between them. The CDR3 contains 16 residues. This chain's CDR3 is CASSPPGGPLNQPQHF. In DNA form, the CDR3 reads TGTGCCAGCTCACCACCTGGAGGGCCCCTCAATCAGCCCCAGCATTTT.

The chain uses TRBV5-1 and TRBJ2-2; D perhaps matches TRBD1 (6 bases). This CDR3 is built from 14 residues. Trimming took off 7 bases at V and 3 bases at J, with 13 bases between the two ends. The germline V gene encodes CDR1 SGHRS and CDR2 YFSETQ. The CDR3 coding sequence is TGCGCCAGCGGACAGCAGCTTTACACCGGGGAGCTGTTTTTT. The encoded protein is CASGQQLYTGELFF.

This chain joins TRBV11-2 and TRBJ1-2; D gene unclear. V was clipped by 5 bases and J by 3 bases, with 19 bases between them. CDR1 SGHAT and CDR2 FQNNGV come from the germline V gene. The CDR3 covers 16 residues. The CDR3 loop reads CASSPTPRGEYYGYTF. CDR3 coding DNA: TGTGCCAGCAGCCCTACCCCCCGTGGGGAGTACTATGGCTACACCTTC.

This chain uses TRBV14 with TRBJ2-7; the match to TRBD2 covers 8 bases. CDR1 SGHDN and CDR2 FVKESK come from the germline V gene. The CDR3 contains 15 residues. After removal of 4 bases from V and 3 bases from J, the junction contained 8 bases not matched to a gene. The CDR3 nucleotides are TGTGCCAGCAGCCGAGCGTGGCGGGGGGTCTACGAGCAGTACTTC. Its translation: CASSRAWRGVYEQYF.

The chain joins TRBV7-2 to TRBJ1-1, with 7 bases fitting TRBD1. This CDR3 has 14 residues. Germline assignment: CDR1 SGHTA and CDR2 FQGNSA. V shed 6 bases, J shed 4 bases, and the junction held 8 bases outside the gene matches. The CDR3 bases are TGTGCCAGCAGACCGGACAGGTTGGGCACTGAAGCTTTCTTT. Its protein is CASRPDRLGTEAFF.

V and J are TRBV30 and TRBJ2-3; D is uncertain. The CDR3 has 13 residues. Trimming took off 0 bases at V and 2 bases at J, with 6 bases between the two ends. The germline CDR1 and CDR2 sequences are GTSNPN and SVGIG (reference sequence). The CDR3 sequence is CAWSVRATDTQYF. CDR3 nucleotides: TGTGCCTGGAGTGTCCGAGCCACAGATACGCAGTATTTT.

The chain employs TRBV7-2 and TRBJ2-1, with TRBD2 matching over 10 bases. With 2 bases clipped from V and 3 bases from J, the junction kept 10 bases outside the gene matches. CDR1 SGHTA and CDR2 FQGNSA come from the germline V gene. There are 18 residues in the CDR3. CDR3 amino acids: CASSLLIAGGRSYNEQFF. The CDR3, as DNA: TGTGCCAGCAGCTTACTAATAGCGGGGGGACGTAGCTACAATGAGCAGTTCTTC.

The gene calls are TRBV19 and TRBJ1-3, with 7 bases aligning to TRBD1. The junction had 3 bases not matched to a gene; V was cut back by 5 bases and J by 2 bases. CDR1 LNHDA and CDR2 SQIVND come from the germline V gene (reference sequence). The CDR3 is 14 residues long. The CDR3 DNA reads TGTGCCAGTAGTGAACAGGGGACTGGAAACACCATATATTTT. Protein: CASSEQGTGNTIYF.